This TCR beta chain was captured in a study of T cells in Graves' hyperthyroidism and ophthalmopathy. The sample holds many counts of this clonotype. Its antigen is unknown. Diagnoses were established using clinical symptoms, serum thyroxine and TRAb, thyroid ultrasound and orbital computed tomography. The CDR3 length is 16 residues. Germline loops: CDR1 DFQATT, CDR2 SNEGSKA (reference sequence). Trimming took 3 bases from V and 0 from J, leaving 15 bases between them. Study conclusions and caveats: Separating ophthalmopathy from stable hyperthyroidism was achieved by a 13 V-J model. Most thyroid clonotypes expanded above 0.001 appeared in blood too.

There were TCR beta CDR3 regions amplified from RNA transcripts. With the HTBI primer set, the TCR CDR3 went through a first round of RT-PCR. TCRdb analysed the multiplex PCR reads with MiXCR anew, one entry per CDR3 protein. The table lists roughly 400,000 distinct CDR3 sequences, about 14% of them singletons, with 25% to 30% in the top ten. Input material: blood. This sequence joins TRBV20-1 and TRBJ1-3; TRBD1 is a possible D gene (5 bases). The TCR sequence derives from a man aged 50 to 59 with Graves' ophthalmopathy. This CDR3 reads CSASPGGLGSGNTIYF. The DNA for the CDR3 is TGCAGTGCTAGCCCCGGGGGTTTGGGCTCTGGAAACACCATATATTTT.